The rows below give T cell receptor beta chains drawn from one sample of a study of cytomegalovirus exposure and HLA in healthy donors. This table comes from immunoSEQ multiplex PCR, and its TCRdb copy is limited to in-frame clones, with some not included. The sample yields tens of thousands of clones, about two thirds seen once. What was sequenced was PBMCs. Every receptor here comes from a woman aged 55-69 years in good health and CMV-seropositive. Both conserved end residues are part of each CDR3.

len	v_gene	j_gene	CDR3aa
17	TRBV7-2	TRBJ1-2	CASSLASTGGDRYGYTF
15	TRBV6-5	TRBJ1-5	CASSFVQGSNQPQHF
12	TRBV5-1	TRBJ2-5	CATRDSRETQYF
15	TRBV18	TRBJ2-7	CASSPGQGHSYEQYF
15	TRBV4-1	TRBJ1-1	CASSQDPGYDTEAFF
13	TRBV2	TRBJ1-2	CASRDRKYYGYTF
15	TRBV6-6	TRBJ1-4	CASSSGTATNEKLFF
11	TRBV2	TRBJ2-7	CASSEGQAQYF
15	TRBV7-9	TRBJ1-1	CSSSETTGYDTEAFF
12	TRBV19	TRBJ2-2	CASGRVAGELFF
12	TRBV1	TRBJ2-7	CTSSRLTYEQYF
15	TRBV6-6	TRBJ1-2	CASSSLGQGIGGYTF
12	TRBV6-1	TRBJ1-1	CASSRGNTEAFF
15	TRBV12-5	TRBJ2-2	CASGLVQGNAGELFF